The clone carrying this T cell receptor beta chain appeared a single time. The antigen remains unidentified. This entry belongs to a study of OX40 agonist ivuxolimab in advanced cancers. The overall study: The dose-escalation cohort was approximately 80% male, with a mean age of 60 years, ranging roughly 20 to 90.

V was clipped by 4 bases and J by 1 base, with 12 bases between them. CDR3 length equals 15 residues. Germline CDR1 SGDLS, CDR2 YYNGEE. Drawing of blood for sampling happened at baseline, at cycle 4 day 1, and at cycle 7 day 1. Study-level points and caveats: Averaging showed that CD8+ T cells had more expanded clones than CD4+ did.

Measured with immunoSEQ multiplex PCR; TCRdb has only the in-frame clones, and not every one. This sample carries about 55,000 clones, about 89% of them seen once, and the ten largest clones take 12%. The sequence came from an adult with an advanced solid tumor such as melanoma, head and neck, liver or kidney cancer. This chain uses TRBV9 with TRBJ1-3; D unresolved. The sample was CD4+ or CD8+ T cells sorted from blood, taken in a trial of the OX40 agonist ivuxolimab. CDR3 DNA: TGTGCCAGCAGCCTTTATGAAAGTTCTGGAAACACCATATATTTT. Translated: CASSLYESSGNTIYF.